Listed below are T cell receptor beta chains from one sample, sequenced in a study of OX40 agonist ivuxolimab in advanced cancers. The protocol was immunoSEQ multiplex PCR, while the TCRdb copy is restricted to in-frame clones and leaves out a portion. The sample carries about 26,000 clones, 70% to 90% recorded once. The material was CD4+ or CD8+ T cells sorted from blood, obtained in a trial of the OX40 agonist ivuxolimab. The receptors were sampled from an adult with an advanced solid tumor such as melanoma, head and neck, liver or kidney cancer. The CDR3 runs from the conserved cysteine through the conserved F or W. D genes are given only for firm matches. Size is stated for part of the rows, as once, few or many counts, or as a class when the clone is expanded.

CASSTGQGLYYEQYF	TGTGCCAGCAGCACTGGACAGGGCCTATACTACGAGCAGTACTTC	.	TRBV5-4	TRBJ2-7	TRBD1
CASSLTGIAANEKLFF	TGTGCCAGCAGCTTGACAGGGATCGCAGCTAATGAAAAACTGTTTTTT	.	TRBV27	TRBJ1-4	TRBD1
CASSALAGATDTQYF	TGTGCCAGCAGTGCACTAGCGGGGGCAACAGATACGCAGTATTTT	few	TRBV6-1	TRBJ2-3	TRBD2
CASSLTLAEIYEQYF	TGTGCCAGCAGCTTAACACTAGCGGAGATATACGAGCAGTACTTC	.	TRBV7-2	TRBJ2-7	TRBD2
CASSPETGWEQYF	TGTGCCAGCAGCCCCGAAACAGGGTGGGAGCAGTACTTC	.	TRBV7-9	TRBJ2-7	.
CASSIGSQGAGDGYTF	TGTGCCAGTAGTATAGGCAGTCAGGGGGCAGGTGATGGCTACACCTTC	.	TRBV19	TRBJ1-2	TRBD1
CASSPRPTKGQPQHF	TGTGCCAGCAGCCCCAGACCGACGAAGGGTCAGCCCCAGCATTTT	.	TRBV27	TRBJ1-5	.
CASSVGGTGGRGYTF	TGTGCCAGCAGCGTAGGGGGGACAGGGGGCCGTGGCTACACCTTC	.	TRBV9	TRBJ1-2	TRBD1
CASSEGGTEAFF	TGCGCCAGCAGTGAGGGAGGGACTGAAGCTTTCTTT	.	TRBV10-2	TRBJ1-1	.
CAWSLTGGMYTQYF	TGTGCCTGGAGTCTGACAGGGGGCATGTATACGCAGTATTTT	.	TRBV30	TRBJ2-3	TRBD1
CASSLADTYEQYF	TGTGCCAGCAGCCTAGCAGATACCTACGAGCAGTACTTC	once	TRBV6-1	TRBJ2-7	.
CASSQGGNEQFF	TGCGCCAGCAGCCAAGGTGGCAATGAGCAGTTCTTC	few	TRBV4-3	TRBJ2-1	.
CASSLYSNQPQHF	TGTGCCAGCAGTTTATATAGCAATCAGCCCCAGCATTTT	.	TRBV28	TRBJ1-5	.
CASSGLAGGGYEQYF	TGTGCCAGCAGTGGACTAGCGGGAGGAGGTTACGAGCAGTACTTC	.	TRBV27	TRBJ2-7	TRBD2
CASSLKQGPDTQYF	TGCGCCAGCAGCTTAAAACAGGGCCCAGATACGCAGTATTTT	.	TRBV5-1	TRBJ2-3	.
CASRPTNTGELFF	TGTGCCAGTAGGCCAACGAACACCGGGGAGCTGTTTTTT	.	TRBV19	TRBJ2-2	.
CASSIGPGPNEQFF	TGTGCCAGCAGCATAGGACCCGGGCCCAATGAGCAGTTCTTC	once	TRBV7-9	TRBJ2-1	.
CASSLERGQSSYEQYF	TGTGCCAGCAGCTTAGAACGGGGACAGAGCTCCTACGAGCAGTACTTC	once	TRBV7-3	TRBJ2-7	TRBD1
CASSELEELYSNQPQHF	TGTGCCAGCAGTGAATTAGAGGAACTCTATAGCAATCAGCCCCAGCATTTT	once	TRBV6-1	TRBJ1-5	.
CASRPQVGSYEQYF	TGTGCCAGCAGGCCCCAAGTTGGGTCCTACGAGCAGTACTTC	.	TRBV6-6	TRBJ2-7	.
CASSVEGRPQETQYF	TGTGCCAGCAGCGTAGAAGGGAGACCTCAAGAGACCCAGTACTTC	once	TRBV9	TRBJ2-5	.
CASRAAPGELFF	TGTGCCAGCAGGGCAGCGCCCGGGGAGCTGTTTTTT	.	TRBV11-2	TRBJ2-2	.
CASSQDLGRSYEQYF	TGTGCCAGCAGCCAAGATCTCGGCAGGTCCTACGAGCAGTACTTC	.	TRBV14	TRBJ2-7	.
CASSSYRDSSYNEQFF	TGCGCCAGCAGCTCCTACAGGGATAGCTCCTACAATGAGCAGTTCTTC	.	TRBV5-1	TRBJ2-1	.
CASSPWTLYSNQPQHF	TGTGCCAGCAGCCCTTGGACCCTATATAGCAATCAGCCCCAGCATTTT	.	TRBV7-9	TRBJ1-5	.
CAWSPWGGYQETQYF	TGTGCCTGGAGCCCCTGGGGGGGGTACCAAGAGACCCAGTACTTC	once	TRBV30	TRBJ2-5	TRBD2
CASSRIGTTEKLFF	TGTGCCAGCAGTCGTATCGGGACGACCGAAAAACTGTTTTTT	.	TRBV6-4	TRBJ1-4	.
CASSYKETGELFF	TGTGCCAGCAGTTACAAGGAGACCGGGGAGCTGTTTTTT	.	TRBV6-6	TRBJ2-2	.
CASSQGALYTEAFF	TGTGCCAGCAGCCAGGGGGCTTTGTACACTGAAGCTTTCTTT	few	TRBV5-4	TRBJ1-1	TRBD1
CASRGQGVREQYF	TGTGCCAGCAGGGGCCAGGGGGTTCGCGAGCAGTACTTC	.	TRBV5-6	TRBJ2-7	TRBD1
CASSLGTSGTYEQYF	TGCGCCAGCAGCCTCGGGACTAGCGGGACCTACGAGCAGTACTTC	.	TRBV4-3	TRBJ2-7	TRBD2
CASSPPLSGGLYEQYF	TGTGCCAGCAGCCCGCCGTTGAGCGGGGGTTTATACGAGCAGTACTTC	.	TRBV27	TRBJ2-7	TRBD2
CASSPAGLNYGYTF	TGTGCCAGCAGCCCCGCAGGCCTAAACTATGGCTACACCTTC	few	TRBV27	TRBJ1-2	.
CASSPGGGIGNTIYF	TGTGCCAGCAGCCCTGGAGGGGGGATCGGAAACACCATATATTTT	.	TRBV7-8	TRBJ1-3	.
CASSSSGGPYNEQFF	TGTGCCAGCAGCTCTAGCGGGGGGCCATACAATGAGCAGTTCTTC	.	TRBV13	TRBJ2-1	TRBD2
CSVDGLDTYNEQFF	TGCAGCGTGGATGGACTAGATACCTACAATGAGCAGTTCTTC	.	TRBV29-1	TRBJ2-1	TRBD2
CASSQDAWTGGLTEAFF	TGTGCCAGCAGCCAAGATGCCTGGACGGGGGGCCTTACTGAAGCTTTCTTT	.	TRBV14	TRBJ1-1	.
CASSITVTGFYEQYF	TGTGCCAGTAGTATCACCGTGACAGGGTTCTACGAGCAGTACTTC	.	TRBV19	TRBJ2-7	TRBD1
CASSVQGQGGFNSNQPQHF	TGTGCCAGCAGTGTTCAAGGACAGGGGGGATTTAATAGCAATCAGCCCCAGCATTTT	.	TRBV28	TRBJ1-5	TRBD1
CSVEVGHTYEQYF	TGCAGCGTTGAAGTGGGACACACCTACGAGCAGTACTTC	.	TRBV29-1	TRBJ2-7	.
CASSLVGNQPQHF	TGTGCCAGCAGTTTAGTGGGCAATCAGCCCCAGCATTTT	.	TRBV27	TRBJ1-5	.
CASSLWGTSGSNEQFF	TGTGCCAGCAGCTTATGGGGGACTAGCGGGAGTAATGAGCAGTTCTTC	.	TRBV11-2	TRBJ2-1	TRBD2
CAGGTNTGELFF	TGTGCAGGAGGTACGAACACCGGGGAGCTGTTTTTT	.	TRBV27	TRBJ2-2	.
CASSQDRTVWAEQYF	TGTGCCAGCAGCCAAGATAGGACAGTGTGGGCCGAGCAGTACTTC	medium-sized	TRBV4-2	TRBJ2-7	.
CASSLQGSLGYTF	TGTGCCAGCAGCTTACAGGGGTCTCTTGGCTACACCTTC	.	TRBV7-9	TRBJ1-2	.
CASSPGRGHYGYTF	TGTGCCAGCAGCCCGGGACGCGGGCACTATGGCTACACCTTC	.	TRBV14	TRBJ1-2	.
CASRRQGAYEQYF	TGTGCCAGCCGGAGACAGGGGGCTTACGAGCAGTACTTC	few	TRBV14	TRBJ2-7	TRBD1
CASSDRLVGELFF	TGTGCCAGCAGTGACCGACTAGTCGGGGAGCTGTTTTTT	.	TRBV6-1	TRBJ2-2	.
CASSLAGRRELFF	TGTGCCAGCAGCTTAGCGGGGCGAAGGGAGCTGTTTTTT	.	TRBV11-1	TRBJ2-2	.
CASSVVWEDEQFF	TGTGCCAGCAGCGTAGTGTGGGAGGACGAGCAGTTCTTC	.	TRBV9	TRBJ2-1	.
CAWLGQGNTIYF	TGTGCCTGGCTTGGACAGGGCAACACCATATATTTT	.	TRBV30	TRBJ1-3	TRBD1
CASSLGQGLKYF	TGTGCCAGCAGCTTAGGACAGGGTCTCAAGTACTTC	once	TRBV5-6	TRBJ2-7	TRBD1
CAINYSGIKFF	TGTGCCATCAATTATAGCGGGATCAAGTTCTTC	.	TRBV10-3	TRBJ2-1	TRBD2